Presented here are 31 T cell receptor beta chains from one specimen sequenced in a study of tumor-infiltrating lymphocytes in primary liver carcinoma. The authors made TCR beta cDNA from 500 ng total RNA with a constant-region primer. Researchers made the TCR beta libraries by running three nested multiplex PCR rounds with slightly modified ARM-PCR. With TRBV1-TRBV30 forward primers and a C-beta reverse primer, the first two PCR rounds were run for approximately 10 cycles each. MiXCR was run by TCRdb on the multiplex PCR reads, yielding one entry per CDR3 protein. Of 100,000 to 150,000 distinct CDR3 sequences detected, 64% appear once; the ten largest clones hold 8.4%. Co-extraction yielded RNA and DNA from around 20-30 mg of unsorted bulk tissue. The sequenced material came from liver tumor tissue from sampling region 3. Subset indicated: tumor region T3, left-lateral pole. These receptors came from a woman aged 55-69 years with primary liver carcinoma and hepatitis B virus infection.

In regard to this clonotype: Relative to the germline gene, one junction end is altered; a read error may explain this. The chain links TRBV5-1 to TRBJ1-1; possible D gene TRBD1, 5 bases. The CDR3 is 17 residues long. Germline CDR1 is SGHRS and CDR2 is YFSETQ. The CDR3 reads CASNLGGRKPMNTEAFF. In nucleotides, the CDR3 is TGCGCCAGCAACTTGGGGGGACGGAAACCTATGAACACTGAAGCTTTCTTT.

This clonotype was observed a few times. The rearrangement links TRBV5-6 to TRBJ2-1, with D perhaps being TRBD1 or TRBD2 (5 bases each). This CDR3 comprises 16 residues. Germline values: CDR1 SGHDT, CDR2 YYEEEE. V shed 1 base and J shed 7 bases, with 18 bases lying between them. DNA for the CDR3: TGTGCCAGCAGCTTGTTAGTTTACGTGAGGGGTAATGAGCAGTTCTTC. As protein: CASSLLVYVRGNEQFF.

The chain recombines TRBV29-1 with TRBJ2-7; D is undetermined. There are 13 residues in the CDR3. V lost 4 bases to trimming and J lost 5 bases, with 15 bases between them. Looked up from germline, CDR1 is SQVTM and CDR2 is ANQGSEA. The CDR3 DNA reads TGCAGCGTTGCCCTCGGGTTGTTGGACGAGCAGTACTTC. It is translated as CSVALGLLDEQYF.

Details on this clonotype: A much larger clone lies a single base off, so this may be a read error. Without the conserved terminal phenylalanine or tryptophan, this CDR3 likely stems from a read error. J is TRBJ2-5 and V is TRBV5-4, with TRBD2 matching 12 bases. V was clipped by 4 bases and J by 3 bases; unmatched bases: 4. This CDR3 has 15 amino acids. In germline, CDR1 is SGHNT, CDR2 YYREEE (reference sequence). The CDR3 reads CASSGRLAGEETQYV. The DNA of the CDR3 is TGTGCCAGCAGCGGCCGACTAGCGGGAGAAGAGACCCAGTACGTC.

Remarks on this clonotype: A much larger clone is a single base away; this may be a read error. The CDR3 protein is CASTETPGSYNDQFF. The CDR3 bases are TGCGCCAGCACCGAAACTCCGGGCTCCTACAATGACCAGTTCTTC. The chain links TRBV10-2 to TRBJ2-1; no definite D call. The CDR3 sequence is 15 residues long. Per germline, CDR1 WSHSY and CDR2 SAAADI.

Comments on this clonotype: A much larger clonotype is one base distant, so this may be a read error. CDR3 sequence: CASITWGSNYGYTF. As DNA, the CDR3 is TGTGCCAGCATCACCTGGGGATCTAACTATGGCTACACCTTC. The V gene is TRBV28, the J gene TRBJ1-2; D not certain. Germline V gives CDR1 MDHEN, CDR2 SYDVKM. This CDR3 contains 14 residues. The ends were cut back, 7 bases at V and 0 bases at J, with 12 bases in the middle.

This clonotype was counted ten times or more. This sequence joins TRBV29-1 and TRBJ2-3; perhaps TRBD2 as D (7 bases). From germline, CDR1 is SQVTM and CDR2 ANQGSEA. Trimming removed 4 bases from V and 3 bases from J, with 17 bases in between. The CDR3 contains 15 residues. Written as DNA, the CDR3 is TGCAGCGTTGGAGGGGGGGCGCTGGGGACAGATACGCAGTATTTT. Its translation: CSVGGGALGTDTQYF.

This clonotype was seen once. A much larger clonotype is one base distant, so this may be a read error. This chain uses TRBV5-4 with TRBJ2-1; D unresolved. The CDR3 spans 16 residues. CDR1 is SGHNT and CDR2 is YYREEE in the germline V gene (reference sequence). CDR3 loop: CASSLGPDSSYKEQFF. In DNA, the CDR3 is TGTGCCAGCAGCTTAGGCCCTGACTCTTCCTACAAAGAGCAGTTCTTC.

This clonotype was seen a handful of times. Given a much more abundant clone one base away, this may be a read error. CDR3 amino acids: CASSVIRTGRSYGYTF. The CDR3 DNA is TGTGCCAGCAGCGTGATCCGGACGGGCAGATCCTATGGCTACACCTTC. V is TRBV6-5 and J is TRBJ1-2; D is ambiguous. The germline V gene encodes CDR1 MNHEY and CDR2 SVGAGI. Trimming removed 6 bases from V and 4 bases from J, with 21 bases in between. This CDR3 is 16 amino acids long.

Only a few counts were recorded for this clonotype. The DNA of the CDR3 is TGTGCCAGCAGCGAGGACCTTGTCTCGAGCTACGAGCAGTACTTC. It encodes CASSEDLVSSYEQYF. The chain carries TRBV11-2 and TRBJ2-7; no definite D call. Trimming pared 5 bases from V and 3 bases from J, leaving 17 bases between. The CDR3 contains 15 residues. Germline V gene lookup returns CDR1 SGHAT and CDR2 FQNNGV.

As for this clonotype: The junction differs from germline at one of its ends, possibly a read error. The genes are TRBV29-1 and TRBJ1-1; D is perhaps TRBD1 (5 bases). Germline V gene sequence: CDR1 SQVTM, CDR2 ANQGSEA. CDR3 length equals 13 residues. The CDR3 loop is CSVLTEGDTEDFF. The CDR3, as DNA: TGCAGCGTGCTGACAGAGGGTGACACTGAAGATTTCTTT.

A remark on this clonotype: A junction boundary mismatches the germline segment, possibly from a read error. The V call is TRBV4-1, the J call TRBJ2-7; D is possibly TRBD1 (6 bases). This CDR3 region has 15 residues. CDR1 and CDR2 (germline): MGHRA, YSYEKL. CDR3 sequence reads: CTSSQDGTGLGEQYF. DNA for the CDR3: TGCACCAGCAGCCAAGATGGCACAGGGTTAGGAGAGCAGTACTTC.

With respect to this clonotype: One end of the junction fails to match germline, which may point to a read error. The chain recombines TRBV6-6 with TRBJ1-5; unclear D gene. CDR3 length equals 15 residues. Germline V gene sequence: CDR1 MNHNY, CDR2 SVGAGI (reference sequence). In DNA form, the CDR3 reads TGTACCAGCATTTACGGTGGATCTAGCAATCAGCCCCAGCATTTT. Its protein is CTSIYGGSSNQPQHF.

Notes on this clonotype: Compared with germline, one end of the junction differs, possibly owing to a read error. V and J are TRBV28 and TRBJ1-1, with unresolved D. The CDR3 has 13 residues. Germline V gene lookup returns CDR1 MDHEN and CDR2 SYDVKM. CDR3 DNA sequence: TGTGCCAGCTTAAGGAGAATGAACTCTGAAGCTTTCTTT. Amino acid sequence: CASLRRMNSEAFF.

The chain uses TRBV7-3 and TRBJ1-2; no firm D call. The germline CDR1 and CDR2 sequences are SGHTA and FQGTGA. The length of the CDR3 is 22 residues. V dropped 1 base and J dropped 5 bases, with 35 bases sitting between them. The CDR3 here is CASSLSFRTELPRASLLYGYTF. CDR3 coding DNA: TGTGCCAGCAGCTTAAGTTTCCGGACGGAACTCCCCCGGGCCTCCCTTTTATATGGCTACACCTTC.

Only a few counts were recorded for this clonotype. A clone one base away is much larger, so this may be a read error. This chain connects TRBV12-3 or TRBV12-4 to TRBJ2-2, with unresolved D. This CDR3 has 14 amino acids. The CDR3 coding sequence is TGTGTCAGCAATGCCCTCACGAACACCGGGGAGCTGTTTTTT. This encodes CVSNALTNTGELFF.

This chain uses TRBV5-1 with TRBJ1-1; a possible D gene is TRBD1 (5 bases). The CDR3 loop spans 13 amino acids. CDR1 and CDR2 (germline): SGHRS, YFSETQ. The V gene lost 3 bases and the J gene lost 6 bases, with 12 bases spanning the gap. CDR3 in DNA: TGCGCCAGCAGCTCAGACCTAGGGGCTGAAGCTTTCTTT. This encodes CASSSDLGAEAFF.

Comments on this clonotype: A single base separates this from a much larger clone, so it may be a read error. The chain combines TRBV6-1 with TRBJ2-6, with D perhaps matching TRBD1 or TRBD2 (5 bases each). The CDR3 consists of 14 residues. Germline values: CDR1 MNHNS, CDR2 SASEGT. In DNA, the CDR3 is TGTGCCAGCAGTGAACTAGCTGGGGCCAACGTCCTGGCTTTC. This encodes CASSELAGANVLAF.

This clonotype was seen ten or more times. This CDR3 is CASSVAPTGAWETQYF. The CDR3 DNA reads TGTGCCAGCAGCGTAGCACCTACAGGGGCTTGGGAGACCCAGTACTTC. The chain links TRBV13 to TRBJ2-5, with 7 bases aligning to TRBD1. The CDR3 runs 16 residues. Germline trimming cut 5 bases from V and 5 bases from J; bases unmatched to any gene: 14. The V gene's germline CDR1 is PRHDT and CDR2 FYEKMQ (reference sequence). The whole variable domain, filled in from reference TRBV13 and TRBJ2-5, reads AAGVIQSPRHLIKEKRETATLKCYPIPRHDTVYWYQQGPGQDPQFLISFYEKMQSDKGSIPDRFSAQQFSDYHSELNMSSLELGDSALYFCASSVAPTGAWETQYFGPGTRLLVL.

V usage is TRBV19 and J usage is TRBJ1-4; no firm D call. Per germline, CDR1 LNHDA and CDR2 SQIVND (reference sequence). This CDR3 comprises 12 residues. Trimming took off 7 bases at V and 7 bases at J, with 10 bases between the two ends. CDR3 sequence reads: CASKTVGEKLFF. Here the CDR3 DNA reads TGTGCCAGTAAGACCGTGGGTGAAAAACTGTTTTTT.

This clonotype has at least ten counts. The rearrangement uses TRBV7-8 and TRBJ2-7, with D tentatively TRBD1 (5 bases). The V gene's germline CDR1 is SGHVS and CDR2 FQNEAQ. Trimming left V 3 bases short and J 2 bases short, with 8 bases between. There are 13 residues in the CDR3. CDR3 region: CASSFAGPYEQYF. CDR3 nucleotide sequence: TGTGCCAGCAGCTTTGCAGGGCCCTACGAGCAGTACTTC.

Remarks on this clonotype: Possible read error: a much larger clone is one base away. The CDR3: CDSSPQWGTAYGYTF. The CDR3 DNA is TGTGACAGCAGCCCGCAATGGGGGACAGCCTATGGCTACACCTTC. The rearrangement links TRBV5-5 to TRBJ1-2; TRBD1 aligns across 7 bases. Germline V CDR1 and CDR2: SGHKS, YYEKEE (reference sequence). The CDR3 has 15 residues.

Comments on this clonotype: Since no conserved phenylalanine or tryptophan closes the CDR3, a read error is the likely cause. The chain has TRBV11-2 and TRBJ2-7; 7 bases align to TRBD2. Germline CDR1 is SGHAT and CDR2 is FQNNGV. This CDR3 comprises 15 residues. The CDR3 sequence is CARSLDGGEVYEQYL. Here the CDR3 DNA reads TGTGCCAGAAGCTTAGATGGGGGGGAGGTCTACGAGCAGTACCTC.

Notes on this clonotype: Mismatch with germline at one junction end may stem from a read error. The CDR3 reads CASSLGSLTYRPDAQYF. DNA for the CDR3: TGTGCCAGCAGCTTAGGGAGTCTAACGTACAGGCCAGATGCGCAGTATTTT. This chain connects TRBV11-2 to TRBJ2-3, with D possibly being TRBD1 (5 bases). Germline V gene sequence: CDR1 SGHAT, CDR2 FQNNGV. This CDR3 region has 17 residues.

Points on this clonotype: At one end the junction does not follow the germline gene, possibly because of a read error. The CDR3 DNA reads TGTGCCAACAGCCCTTCACTGGCCACTGAAGCTTTCTTT. This translates into CANSPSLATEAFF. The chain joins TRBV11-3 to TRBJ1-1, with D uncertain. This CDR3 has 13 amino acids. Germline-derived CDR1 and CDR2 are SGHNT and YENEEA.

Note on this clonotype: The conserved phenylalanine or tryptophan normally closing the CDR3 is absent here, so this likely arose from a read error. The J gene is TRBJ1-1, the V gene TRBV29-1; TRBD1 might be the D (6 bases). The CDR3 is 15 amino acids. Germline CDR1 SQVTM, CDR2 ANQGSEA. This chain's CDR3 is CSVMYSGTLNTGAFS. The CDR3 coding sequence is TGCAGCGTTATGTATTCCGGGACATTAAACACTGGAGCTTTCTCT.

To note about this clonotype: An end of the junction does not agree with germline; a read error may underlie this. CDR3 amino acids: CVSSSEPRLVNSRELFF. The DNA of the CDR3 is TGTGTCAGCAGCTCAGAACCTCGGCTAGTAAATTCCCGGGAGCTGTTTTTT. The chain has TRBV11-1 and TRBJ2-2; no reliable D call. The length of the CDR3 is 17 residues. From germline, CDR1 is SGHAT and CDR2 FQDESV (reference sequence). The whole variable domain, remainder taken from reference TRBV11-1 and TRBJ2-2, is EAEVAQSPRYKITEKSQAVAFWCDPISGHATLYWYRQILGQGPELLVQFQDESVVDDSQLPKDRFSAERLKGVDSTLKIQPAELGDSAMYLCVSSSEPRLVNSRELFFGEGSRLTVL.

This sequence joins TRBV5-4 and TRBJ2-2; TRBD2 matches at 15 bases. CDR3 size: 21 residues. Germline assignment: CDR1 SGHNT and CDR2 YYREEE (reference sequence). V lost 4 bases and J lost 0; bases outside the gene matches: 13. The CDR3 DNA sequence: TGTGCCAGCAGCCTTACTGGGACTAGCGGGGGGTTCCTCGCGAACACCGGGGAGCTGTTTTTT. This translates into CASSLTGTSGGFLANTGELFF.

This clonotype has a count of ten or more. This sequence joins TRBV29-1 and TRBJ2-1; the match to TRBD2 covers 13 bases. Unmatched junction bases numbered 2, after V lost 3 bases and J lost 6 bases. This CDR3 has 14 amino acids. From germline, CDR1 is SQVTM and CDR2 ANQGSEA. CDR3 region: CSVEGLAGTNEQFF. In DNA, the CDR3 is TGCAGCGTTGAGGGACTAGCGGGGACCAATGAGCAGTTCTTC.

Comment on this clonotype: A much more abundant neighbour one base away suggests this may be a read error. The gene calls are TRBV13 and TRBJ2-2; no definite D call. Germline CDR1 is PRHDT and CDR2 is FYEKMQ (reference sequence). The CDR3 consists of 12 residues. CDR3 sequence: CDSSRPAGELFF. The CDR3 DNA sequence: TGTGACAGCAGCCGCCCAGCCGGGGAGCTGTTTTTT.

On this clonotype: Compared with germline, one end of the junction differs, possibly owing to a read error. The chain employs TRBV5-1 and TRBJ2-3, with 9 bases matching TRBD2. Germline lookup yields CDR1 SGHRS and CDR2 YFSETQ. The CDR3 runs 15 residues. The chain's CDR3 is CASSPTAGGGHTQCF. The CDR3 bases are TGCGCCAGCAGCCCTACAGCGGGAGGTGGACATACGCAGTGTTTT.